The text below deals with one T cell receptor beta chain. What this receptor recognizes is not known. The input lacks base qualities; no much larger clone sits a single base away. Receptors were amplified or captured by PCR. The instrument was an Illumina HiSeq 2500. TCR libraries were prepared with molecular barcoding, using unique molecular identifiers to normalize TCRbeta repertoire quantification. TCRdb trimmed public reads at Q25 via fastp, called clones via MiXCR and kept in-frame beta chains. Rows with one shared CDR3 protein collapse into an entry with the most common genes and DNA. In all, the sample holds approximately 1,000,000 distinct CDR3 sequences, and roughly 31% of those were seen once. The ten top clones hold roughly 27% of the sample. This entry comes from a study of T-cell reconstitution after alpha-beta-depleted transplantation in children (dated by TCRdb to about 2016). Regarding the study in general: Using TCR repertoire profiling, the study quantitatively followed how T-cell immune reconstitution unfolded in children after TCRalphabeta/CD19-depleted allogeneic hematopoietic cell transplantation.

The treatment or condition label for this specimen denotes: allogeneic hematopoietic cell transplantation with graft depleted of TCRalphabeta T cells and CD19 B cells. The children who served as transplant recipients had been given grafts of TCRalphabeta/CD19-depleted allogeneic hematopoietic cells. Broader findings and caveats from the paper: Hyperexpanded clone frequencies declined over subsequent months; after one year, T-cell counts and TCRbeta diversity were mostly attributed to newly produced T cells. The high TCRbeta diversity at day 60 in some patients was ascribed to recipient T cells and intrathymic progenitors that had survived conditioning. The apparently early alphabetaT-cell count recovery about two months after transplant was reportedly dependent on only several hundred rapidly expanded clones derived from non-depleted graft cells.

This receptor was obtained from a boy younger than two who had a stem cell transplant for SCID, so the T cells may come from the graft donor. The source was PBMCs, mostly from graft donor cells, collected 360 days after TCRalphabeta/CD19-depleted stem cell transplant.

The DNA is TGTGCCAGCAGTCCAGACTGGAGGCACAATGAGCAGTTCTTC. Its translation reads: CASSPDWRHNEQFF. The chain is made from TRBV12-3 or TRBV12-4 and TRBJ2-1; TRBD2 might be the D gene, on 5 matching bases. V and J are truncated by 5 bases and 5 bases respectively, leaving an intervening sequence of 13 bases. From the cysteine through the phenylalanine, the CDR3 covers 14 amino acids. Here the CDR3 DNA is all that survives: 42 bases in frame from base 1.